This T cell receptor beta chain was sequenced during a study of brain metastases from non-small cell lung cancer (dated by TCRdb to between 2019 and 2020). With regard to the full study: The study profiled the immune microenvironment of paired resected primary tumors and brain metastases from non-small-cell lung cancer patients.

A note on this clone: The antigen it recognizes is unknown. Per-base quality was not reported, and no clone a single base away is much larger than it.

V and J are truncated by 5 bases and 5 bases respectively, leaving an intervening sequence of 6 bases. CDR3 length: 12 amino acids, cysteine to phenylalanine. Only the CDR3 DNA stays, 36 bases, in frame from base 1. The germline V gene supplies CDR1 KGHDR and CDR2 SFDVKD. The library was made by the immunoSEQ multiplex PCR assay. Sequencing of the T-cell receptor beta chain repertoire was carried out together with a 770-gene immune expression panel. Held by TCRdb, this immuneACCESS table contains in-frame sequences only and omits some clones. Under half of the omission traces to an unresolved V gene where checked; the cause of the rest is unknown. Present in this sample are approximately 3,000 clones, 82% of which were seen just once. The ten largest clones take up around 17% of the sample. The full study reports these points: Compared with the matched primary tumors, around 59% of brain metastases appeared to show expanded T-cell clones. T-cell infiltration was lower in brain metastases than in primary tumors (P < 0.001). Paired brain metastases and primary tumors largely shared TCR repertoires, although T-cell densities in the metastases were sparse.

The cohort comprised 39 patients with surgically resected non-small-cell lung cancer who had both primary tumor and brain metastasis specimens. The tumor specimens consisted of archival formalin-fixed, paraffin-embedded tissues. This sequence originates from a donor at least 40 years old with non-small cell lung cancer. The sequence is built from TRBV24-1 and TRBJ2-1; TRBD1 is a weak D gene call, 5 bases matching. The sequencing input was primary lung tumor tissue. This sample's cell subset or site label indicates: primary lung tumor paired with brain metastasis. CDR3 protein: CATSVGDNEQFF. The nucleotides read TGTGCCACCAGTGTAGGGGACAATGAGCAGTTCTTC.